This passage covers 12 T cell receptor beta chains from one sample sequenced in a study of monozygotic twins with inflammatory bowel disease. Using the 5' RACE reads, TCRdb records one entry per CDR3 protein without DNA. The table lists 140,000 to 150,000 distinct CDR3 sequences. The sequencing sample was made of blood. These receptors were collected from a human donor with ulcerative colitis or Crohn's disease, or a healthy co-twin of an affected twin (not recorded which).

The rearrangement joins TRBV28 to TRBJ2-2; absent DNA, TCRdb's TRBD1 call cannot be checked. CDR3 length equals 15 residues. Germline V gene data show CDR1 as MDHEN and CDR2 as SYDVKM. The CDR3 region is CASGAGTGWTGELFF.

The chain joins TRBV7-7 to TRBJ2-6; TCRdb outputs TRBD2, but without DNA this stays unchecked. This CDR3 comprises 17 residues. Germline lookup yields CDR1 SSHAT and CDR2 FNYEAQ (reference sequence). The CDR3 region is CASSPPTGSSGANVLTF.

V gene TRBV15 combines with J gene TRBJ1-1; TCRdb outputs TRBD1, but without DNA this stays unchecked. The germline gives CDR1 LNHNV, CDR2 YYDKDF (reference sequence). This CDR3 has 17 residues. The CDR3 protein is CATSRDWTPGPNTEAFF.

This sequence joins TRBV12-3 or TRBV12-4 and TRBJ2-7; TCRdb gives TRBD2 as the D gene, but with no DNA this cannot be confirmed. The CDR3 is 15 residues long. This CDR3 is CASSPRLAKLYEQYF.

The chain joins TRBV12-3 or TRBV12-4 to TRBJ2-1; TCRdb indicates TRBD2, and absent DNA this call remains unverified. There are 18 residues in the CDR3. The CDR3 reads CASSLPLSLAAFGNEQFF.

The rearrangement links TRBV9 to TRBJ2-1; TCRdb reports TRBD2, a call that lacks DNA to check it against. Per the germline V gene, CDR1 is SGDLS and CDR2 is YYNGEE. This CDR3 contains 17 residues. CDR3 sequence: CASSYGTSALSYNEQFF.

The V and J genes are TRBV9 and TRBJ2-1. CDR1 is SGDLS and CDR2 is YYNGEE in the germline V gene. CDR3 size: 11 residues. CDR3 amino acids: CASSVAVEQFF.

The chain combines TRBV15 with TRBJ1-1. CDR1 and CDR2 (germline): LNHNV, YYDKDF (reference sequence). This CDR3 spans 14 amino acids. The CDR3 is CATSIGTSNTEAFF.

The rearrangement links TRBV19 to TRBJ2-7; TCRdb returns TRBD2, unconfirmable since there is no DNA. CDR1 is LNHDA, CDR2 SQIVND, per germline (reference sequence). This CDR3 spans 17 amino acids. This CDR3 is CASSRGLAPYPSYEQYF.

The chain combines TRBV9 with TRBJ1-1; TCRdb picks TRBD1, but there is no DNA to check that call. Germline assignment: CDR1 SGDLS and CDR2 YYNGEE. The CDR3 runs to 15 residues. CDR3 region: CASSFQTGADTEAFF. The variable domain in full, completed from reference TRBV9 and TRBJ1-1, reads DSGVTQTPKHLITATGQRVTLRCSPRSGDLSVYWYQQSLDQGLQFLIQYYNGEERAKGNILERFSAQQFPDLHSELNLSSLELGDSALYFCASSFQTGADTEAFFGQGTRLTVV.

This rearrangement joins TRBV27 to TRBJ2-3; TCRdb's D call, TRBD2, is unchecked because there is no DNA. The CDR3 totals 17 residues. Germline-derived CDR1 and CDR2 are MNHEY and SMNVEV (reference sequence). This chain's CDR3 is CASTNPRAGGPADTQYF.

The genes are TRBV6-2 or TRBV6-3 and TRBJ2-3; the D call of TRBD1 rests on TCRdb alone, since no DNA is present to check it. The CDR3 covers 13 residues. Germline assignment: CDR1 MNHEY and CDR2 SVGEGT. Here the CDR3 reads CASSPGPHHTQYF.